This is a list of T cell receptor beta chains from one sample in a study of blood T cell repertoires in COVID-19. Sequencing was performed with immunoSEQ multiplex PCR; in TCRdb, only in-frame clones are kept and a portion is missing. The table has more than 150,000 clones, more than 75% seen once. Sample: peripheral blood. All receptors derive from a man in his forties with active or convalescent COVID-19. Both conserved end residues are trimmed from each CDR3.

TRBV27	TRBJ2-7	ASSPGTGGNEQY
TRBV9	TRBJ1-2	ASSVFSQGYGYT
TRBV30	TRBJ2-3	ASSPGLDPDTQY
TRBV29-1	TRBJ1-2	SVTGANYGYT
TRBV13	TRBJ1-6	ASSFRDITSSPLH
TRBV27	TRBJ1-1	ASSLPGVDTEAF
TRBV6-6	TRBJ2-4	ASSPHLSIQY
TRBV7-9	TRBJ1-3	ASSFSEVDTIY
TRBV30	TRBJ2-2	AWTQGTRGGELF
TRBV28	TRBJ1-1	ASSFLSPTGGNTEAF
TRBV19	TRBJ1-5	ATTVGGRNQPQH